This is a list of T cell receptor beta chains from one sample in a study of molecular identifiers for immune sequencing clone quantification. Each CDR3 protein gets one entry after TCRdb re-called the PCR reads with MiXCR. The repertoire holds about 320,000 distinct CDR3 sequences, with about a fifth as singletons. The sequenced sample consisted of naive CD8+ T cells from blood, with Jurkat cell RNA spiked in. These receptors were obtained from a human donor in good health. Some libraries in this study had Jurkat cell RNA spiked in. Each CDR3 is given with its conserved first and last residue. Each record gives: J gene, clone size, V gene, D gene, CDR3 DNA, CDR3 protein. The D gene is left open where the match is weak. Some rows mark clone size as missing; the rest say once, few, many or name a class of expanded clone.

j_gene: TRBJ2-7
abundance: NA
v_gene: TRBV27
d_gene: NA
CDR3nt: TGTGCCAGCAGTTTAACCGGGGGAAGCTCCGACGAGCAGTACTTC
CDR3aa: CASSLTGGSSDEQYF

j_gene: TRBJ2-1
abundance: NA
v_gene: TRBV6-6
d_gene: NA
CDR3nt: TGTGCCAGCAGTAGTTGGGGGGATGGGCAGTTCTTC
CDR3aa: CASSSWGDGQFF

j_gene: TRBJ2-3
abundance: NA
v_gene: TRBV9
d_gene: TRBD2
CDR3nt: TGTGCCAGCAGCGTAGGGGGCGGGGGGGCCTCAGATACGCAGTATTTT
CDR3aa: CASSVGGGGASDTQYF

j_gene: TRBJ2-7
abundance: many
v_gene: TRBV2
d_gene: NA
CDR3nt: TGTGCCAGCAGTGAAGCGTATCAGTACGAGCAGTACTTC
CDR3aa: CASSEAYQYEQYF

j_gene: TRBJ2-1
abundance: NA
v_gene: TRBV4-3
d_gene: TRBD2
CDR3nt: TGCGCCAGCAGCCAGGGATTTAGCGGGGGGGCTTATGAGCAGTTCTTC
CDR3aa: CASSQGFSGGAYEQFF

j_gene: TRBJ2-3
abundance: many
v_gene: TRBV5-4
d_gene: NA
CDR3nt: TGTGCCAGCAGCTCGAGGGATCGGGGCACAGATACGCAGTATTTT
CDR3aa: CASSSRDRGTDTQYF

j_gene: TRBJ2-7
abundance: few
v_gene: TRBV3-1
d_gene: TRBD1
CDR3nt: TGTGCCAGCAGCCACCCGGGACAGGGGGCCCACGAGCAGTACTTC
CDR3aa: CASSHPGQGAHEQYF

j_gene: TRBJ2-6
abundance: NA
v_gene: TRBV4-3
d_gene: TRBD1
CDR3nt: TGCGCCAGCAGCCAAGACGGACAGGGGGTCGGGGCCAACGTCCTGACTTTC
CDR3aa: CASSQDGQGVGANVLTF

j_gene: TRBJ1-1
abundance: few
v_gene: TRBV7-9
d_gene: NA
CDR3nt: TGTGCCAGCAGGGGAGGGGGGGGAGCAGGGACGAACACTGAAGCTTTCTTT
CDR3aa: CASRGGGGAGTNTEAFF

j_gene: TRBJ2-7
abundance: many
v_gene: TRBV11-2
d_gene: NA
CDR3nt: TGTGCCAGCAGCCCAGTCCCGCAGCGTTCCTACGAGCAGTACTTC
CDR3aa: CASSPVPQRSYEQYF

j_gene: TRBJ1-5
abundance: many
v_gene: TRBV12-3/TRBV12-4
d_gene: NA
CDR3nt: TGTGCCAGCAGCCACCAGACCGGTCAGCCCCAGCATTTT
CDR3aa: CASSHQTGQPQHF

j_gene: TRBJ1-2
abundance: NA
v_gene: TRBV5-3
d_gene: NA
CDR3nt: TGTGCCAGTAGCTACAGGGCAGGGCAATTAGGCTACGCCTTC
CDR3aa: CASSYRAGQLGYAF

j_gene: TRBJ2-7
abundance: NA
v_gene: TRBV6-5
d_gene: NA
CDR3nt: TGTGCCAGCAGCTCAGGGTCCGGGGACGAGCAGTACTTC
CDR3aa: CASSSGSGDEQYF

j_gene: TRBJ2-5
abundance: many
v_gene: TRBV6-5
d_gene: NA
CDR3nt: TGTGCCAGCAGTTACTCGGGAGAGACCCAGTACTTC
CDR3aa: CASSYSGETQYF

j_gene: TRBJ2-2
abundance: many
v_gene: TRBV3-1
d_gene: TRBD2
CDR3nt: TGTGCCAGCAGCCCTAGCGGAAGCACCGGGGAGCTGTTTTTT
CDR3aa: CASSPSGSTGELFF

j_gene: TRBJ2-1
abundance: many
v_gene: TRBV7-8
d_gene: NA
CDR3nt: TGTGCCAGCAGCTTATCCCCCATGGGGGGTAATGAGCAGTTCTTC
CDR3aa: CASSLSPMGGNEQFF

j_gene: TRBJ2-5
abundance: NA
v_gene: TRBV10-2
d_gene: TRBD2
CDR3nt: TGCGCCAGCAGTGAGTCCATAGCGGGAGAGGAGACCCAGTACTTC
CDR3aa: CASSESIAGEETQYF

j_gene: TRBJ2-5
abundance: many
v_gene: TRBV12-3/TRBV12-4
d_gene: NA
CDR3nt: TGTGCCAGCAGTTCAGGTGGGACGGCGTACCAAGAGACCCAGTACTTC
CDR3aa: CASSSGGTAYQETQYF

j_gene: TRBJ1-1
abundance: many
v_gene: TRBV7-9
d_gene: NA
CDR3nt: TGTGCCGGGACGGACAGTAACACTGAAGCTTTCTTT
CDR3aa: CAGTDSNTEAFF

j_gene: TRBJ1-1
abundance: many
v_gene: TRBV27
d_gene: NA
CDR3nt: TGTGCCAGCAGTTTAGGAAGCCACGGGACTGAAGCTTTCTTT
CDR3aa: CASSLGSHGTEAFF

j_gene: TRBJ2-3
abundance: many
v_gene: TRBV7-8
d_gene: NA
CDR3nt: TGTGCCAGCAGCTTAGCGCTGGGGGCCTCACATTTAGATACGCAGTATTTT
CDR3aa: CASSLALGASHLDTQYF

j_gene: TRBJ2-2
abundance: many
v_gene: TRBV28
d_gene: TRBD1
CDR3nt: TGTGCCAGCCGAGTGCTCGGACAGGGTTCTACCGGGGAGCTGTTTTTT
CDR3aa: CASRVLGQGSTGELFF

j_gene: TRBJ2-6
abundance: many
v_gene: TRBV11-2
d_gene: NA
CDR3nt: TGTGCCAGCAGCATCGACCCCGGGACTCTCAACGTCCTGACTTTC
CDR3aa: CASSIDPGTLNVLTF

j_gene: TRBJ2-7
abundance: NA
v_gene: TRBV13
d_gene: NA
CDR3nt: TGTGCCAGCAGCTTAGGAGTTGGGGGGCTGGTACTCGAGCAGTACTTC
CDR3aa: CASSLGVGGLVLEQYF

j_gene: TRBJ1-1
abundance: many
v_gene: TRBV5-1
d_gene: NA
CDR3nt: TGCGCCAGCACGGCCGGGACTACCCCAACCAGTGAAGCTTTCTTT
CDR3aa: CASTAGTTPTSEAFF

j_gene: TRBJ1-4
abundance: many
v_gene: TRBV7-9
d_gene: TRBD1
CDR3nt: TGTGCCAGCTGCCCTAGCGGGACAGAAAATGAAAAACTGTTTTTT
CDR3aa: CASCPSGTENEKLFF

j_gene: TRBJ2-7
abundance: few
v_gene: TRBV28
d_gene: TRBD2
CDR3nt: TGTGCCAGTCGGACAGGTTATGGGACACAGACTAGCGGGACCTTCTACGAGCAGTACTTC
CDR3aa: CASRTGYGTQTSGTFYEQYF